A selection of T cell receptor beta chains follows, all from one sample in a study of long-term antiretroviral therapy in people with HIV. The repertoire was sequenced with immunoSEQ multiplex PCR; TCRdb's copy has only in-frame clones and lacks some. The table includes some 12,000 clones, nearly 85% detected once. Sequenced here: unsorted PBMCs, sampled 3.4 years after starting antiretroviral therapy. The receptor source for this set is a man aged 35 to 55 with HIV. Both conserved end residues are part of each CDR3. D genes are given only for firm matches. Only part of the rows carry a size: once, few, many, or a class if the clone is expanded.

TRBV7-2	TRBJ1-5	-	TRBD1	CASSLTGANQPQHF	TGTGCCAGCAGCTTAACAGGGGCCAATCAGCCCCAGCATTTT
TRBV27	TRBJ2-7	-	TRBD2	CASSLYLLATPYEQYF	TGTGCCAGCAGTTTATATTTACTAGCGACCCCCTACGAGCAGTACTTC
TRBV7-9	TRBJ1-5	-	-	CASSHALGQLNQPQHF	TGTGCCAGCAGTCACGCCCTCGGACAGCTCAATCAGCCCCAGCATTTT
TRBV27	TRBJ2-7	-	-	CASSRLTGYPYEQYF	TGTGCCAGCAGTCGCCTTACAGGGTATCCCTACGAGCAGTACTTC
TRBV28	TRBJ2-7	-	-	CASSPPTGVYEQYF	TGTGCCAGCAGTCCACCGACGGGGGTCTACGAGCAGTACTTC
TRBV9	TRBJ2-7	-	-	CASSVEGRGTGEQYF	TGTGCCAGCAGCGTAGAAGGGAGGGGGACGGGGGAGCAGTACTTC
TRBV4-2	TRBJ2-2	-	-	CASSQSTPSGELFF	TGTGCCAGCAGCCAATCAACCCCTTCCGGGGAGCTGTTTTTT
TRBV5-1	TRBJ1-5	-	-	CASSWGGGSNQPQHF	TGCGCCAGCAGCTGGGGGGGCGGTAGCAATCAGCCCCAGCATTTT
TRBV30	TRBJ2-3	-	-	CAWSLSGSSTDTQYF	TGTGCCTGGAGTCTTTCGGGGTCTAGCACAGATACGCAGTATTTT
TRBV5-6	TRBJ2-1	-	-	CASSSDWSTYNEQFF	TGTGCCAGCAGCTCGGACTGGTCCACCTACAATGAGCAGTTCTTC
TRBV18	TRBJ2-2	-	TRBD2	CASSPSAGVTGELFF	TGTGCCAGCTCACCATCAGCGGGAGTCACCGGGGAGCTGTTTTTT
TRBV7-9	TRBJ2-2	medium-sized	-	CASSFQGSGELFF	TGTGCCAGCAGCTTTCAGGGTTCCGGGGAGCTGTTTTTT
TRBV28	TRBJ1-4	-	TRBD1	CASSLEGRGREKLFF	TGTGCCAGCAGTTTAGAGGGCAGGGGGAGAGAAAAACTGTTTTTT
TRBV11-1	TRBJ1-2	once	TRBD1	CASSLGTGDTYGYTF	TGTGCCAGCAGCCTCGGGACAGGGGATACCTATGGCTACACCTTC
TRBV19	TRBJ2-7	-	TRBD1	CASSSPGQGLYEQYF	TGTGCCAGTAGTTCGCCGGGACAGGGGTTGTACGAGCAGTACTTC
TRBV6-1	TRBJ1-5	few	-	CASSMGGGDWPQHF	TGTGCCAGCAGTATGGGGGGTGGGGATTGGCCCCAGCATTTT
TRBV6-5	TRBJ2-5	-	TRBD1	CASTPTFDREETQYF	TGTGCCAGCACCCCCACTTTTGACAGGGAAGAGACCCAGTACTTC
TRBV7-9	TRBJ2-1	-	TRBD2	CASETRGGAYNEQFF	TGTGCCAGCGAGACACGGGGGGGCGCCTACAATGAGCAGTTCTTC
TRBV11-2	TRBJ1-1	-	-	CASSSGGGPARRFF	TGTGCCAGCAGCTCAGGAGGAGGCCCCGCGAGACGGTTCTTT
TRBV27	TRBJ1-1	-	-	CASSLGQGLTEAFF	TGTGCCAGCAGTTTAGGGCAGGGTCTAACTGAAGCTTTCTTT
TRBV19	TRBJ1-5	-	-	CASSSAEYSNQPQHF	TGTGCCAGTAGTTCGGCAGAGTATAGCAATCAGCCCCAGCATTTT
TRBV7-9	TRBJ2-7	-	-	CASSLEGLAPSYEQYF	TGTGCCAGCAGCTTAGAGGGGCTGGCCCCCTCCTACGAGCAGTACTTC
TRBV27	TRBJ2-1	-	TRBD1	CASSPGTGGGNEQFF	TGTGCCAGCAGTCCAGGGACAGGGGGGGGTAATGAGCAGTTCTTC
TRBV19	TRBJ2-2	-	-	CASSGTAGLNGELFF	TGTGCCAGTAGTGGCACCGCCGGGCTAAACGGGGAGCTGTTTTTT
TRBV6-1	TRBJ2-7	-	-	CASTNLQKREQYF	TGTGCCAGCACTAACCTCCAGAAGCGCGAGCAGTACTTC
TRBV5-1	TRBJ2-7	-	-	CASSLAYQGDEQYF	TGCGCCAGCAGCTTGGCCTATCAGGGTGACGAGCAGTACTTC
TRBV5-4	TRBJ2-7	-	-	CASSRPLDEQYF	TGTGCCAGCAGCCGACCCCTCGACGAGCAGTACTTC
TRBV4-2	TRBJ2-7	few	TRBD2	CASSQGLAVYEQYF	TGTGCCAGCAGCCAAGGACTAGCGGTGTACGAGCAGTACTTC
TRBV7-9	TRBJ2-6	-	-	CARQGLSGANVLTF	TGTGCCAGACAGGGACTCTCTGGGGCCAACGTCCTGACTTTC
TRBV5-4	TRBJ2-2	-	TRBD2	CASSRRLSGRYSEELFF	TGTGCCAGCAGCAGGCGGCTTAGCGGGAGGTACTCCGAGGAGCTGTTTTTT
TRBV27	TRBJ2-2	-	TRBD2	CASSWTSRVAGELFF	TGTGCCAGCAGTTGGACTAGTCGAGTGGCCGGGGAGCTGTTTTTT
TRBV15	TRBJ2-7	-	TRBD1	CATSHETGTSDEQYF	TGTGCCACCAGCCATGAGACAGGGACCTCTGACGAGCAGTACTTC
TRBV23-1	TRBJ2-2	-	-	CASSQSLIEKGTGELFF	TGCGCCAGCAGTCAAAGTCTTATTGAGAAGGGCACCGGGGAGCTGTTTTTT
TRBV29-1	TRBJ1-2	-	TRBD1	CSVDRRGQGDYGYTF	TGCAGCGTAGACCGGAGGGGACAGGGGGACTATGGCTACACCTTC
TRBV11-2	TRBJ2-1	-	TRBD1	CASSFRQGAINEQFF	TGTGCCAGCAGCTTCCGACAGGGGGCAATCAATGAGCAGTTCTTC
TRBV6-1	TRBJ2-2	-	-	CASSEILAANTGELFF	TGTGCCAGCAGTGAAATCCTGGCAGCGAACACCGGGGAGCTGTTTTTT
TRBV4-1	TRBJ1-5	-	TRBD1	CASSQVPARDSSNQPQHF	TGCGCCAGCAGCCAAGTTCCCGCCCGGGACAGTAGCAATCAGCCCCAGCATTTT
TRBV7-9	TRBJ1-4	-	-	CASSLAPIGDEKLFF	TGTGCCAGCAGCTTAGCCCCAATTGGGGATGAAAAACTGTTTTTT
TRBV29-1	TRBJ1-1	-	-	CSDDEAFF	TGCAGCGACGATGAAGCTTTCTTT
TRBV7-6	TRBJ2-2	-	-	CASSLGAQFANTGELFF	TGTGCCAGCAGCTTAGGGGCTCAGTTCGCGAACACCGGGGAGCTGTTTTTT
TRBV27	TRBJ2-7	-	-	CASSGLGVSYEQYF	TGTGCCAGCTCCGGGTTAGGGGTTTCCTACGAGCAGTACTTC
TRBV5-1	TRBJ1-1	-	-	CASSPNRAGAEAFF	TGCGCCAGCAGCCCGAACAGGGCAGGGGCTGAAGCTTTCTTT
TRBV7-2	TRBJ1-1	-	-	CASSRSGRENTEAFF	TGTGCCAGCAGCCGCTCTGGCAGGGAGAACACTGAAGCTTTCTTT
TRBV5-1	TRBJ2-1	-	TRBD2	CASSPGTSGRHEQFF	TGCGCCAGCAGCCCCGGGACTAGCGGGAGACACGAGCAGTTCTTC
TRBV19	TRBJ2-3	-	TRBD1	CASSRDRADTQYF	TGTGCCAGTAGTAGGGACAGGGCAGATACGCAGTATTTT
TRBV14	TRBJ2-5	-	-	CASSQETGLLETQYF	TGTGCCAGCAGCCAAGAGACGGGTCTGCTGGAGACCCAGTACTTC
TRBV6-6	TRBJ1-1	-	-	CASSPQNTEAFF	TGTGCCAGCAGTCCCCAGAACACTGAAGCTTTCTTT